This T cell receptor beta chain was sequenced for a study of blood T cell repertoires in COVID-19. Trimming cost V 4 bases and J 0 bases, with 12 bases left between them. The CDR3 contains 15 residues. The V gene's germline CDR1 is SGHTA and CDR2 FQGNSA. Libraries were prepared by immunoSEQ multiplex PCR; TCRdb keeps only in-frame clonotypes and omits some of them. The sample carries around 260,000 clones, 87% recorded once. J is TRBJ1-1 and V is TRBV7-2; D is possibly TRBD1 (5 bases). The sequenced sample consisted of peripheral blood. The sequence was collected from a woman aged 40 to 50 who had recovered from COVID-19. CDR3 nucleotides: TGTGCCAGCAGCTCCCCAGCAGGGTTGAACACTGAAGCTTTCTTT. Translating gives CASSSPAGLNTEAFF.